The clone carrying this T cell receptor (beta chain) was counted a few times. The sample belongs to a study of shared clonotypes between healthy human individuals. Study background: Contributing individuals were a couple of females and a few males aged 18 to 49.

All donors were Caucasian adults living in Nashville, Tennessee. Method: immunoSEQ multiplex PCR; TCRdb's copy keeps in-frame clones and lacks some. The sample gives about 99,000 clones, roughly half of which show up once; over 12% is in the top ten. The germline V and J ends were trimmed by 2 bases and 5 bases, with 1 base remaining between them. CDR1 SEHNR and CDR2 FQNEAQ come from the germline V gene (reference sequence). The CDR3 has 11 amino acids. Material for sequencing was PBMCs. The sequence was obtained from a woman aged 40-49 years in good health. Some clones in this sample may be carry-over from other donors' samples. The rearrangement uses TRBV7-9 and TRBJ1-3; the D is unclear. The CDR3 region is CASSLRNTIYF. As DNA, the CDR3 is TGTGCCAGCAGCTTACGAAACACCATATATTTT. Full variable domain (remainder filled in from reference TRBV7-9 and TRBJ1-3): DTGVSQNPRHKITKRGQNVTFRCDPISEHNRLYWYRQTLGQGPEFLTYFQNEAQLEKSRLLSDRFSAERPKGSFSTLEIQRTEQGDSAMYLCASSLRNTIYFGEGSWLTVV.